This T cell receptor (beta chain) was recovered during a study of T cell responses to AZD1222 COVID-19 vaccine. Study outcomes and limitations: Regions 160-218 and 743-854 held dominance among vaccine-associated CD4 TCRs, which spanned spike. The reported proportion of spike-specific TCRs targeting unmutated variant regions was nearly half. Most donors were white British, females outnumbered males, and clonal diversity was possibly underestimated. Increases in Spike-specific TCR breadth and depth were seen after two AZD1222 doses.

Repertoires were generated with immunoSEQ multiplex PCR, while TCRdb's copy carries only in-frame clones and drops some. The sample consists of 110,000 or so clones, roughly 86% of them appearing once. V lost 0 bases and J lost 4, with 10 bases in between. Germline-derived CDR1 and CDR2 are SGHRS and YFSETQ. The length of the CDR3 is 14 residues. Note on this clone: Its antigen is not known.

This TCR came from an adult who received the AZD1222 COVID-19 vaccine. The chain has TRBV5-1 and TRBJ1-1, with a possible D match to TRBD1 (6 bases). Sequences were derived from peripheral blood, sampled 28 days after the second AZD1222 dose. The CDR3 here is CASSLAGATTEAFF. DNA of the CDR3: TGCGCCAGCAGCTTGGCAGGGGCGACCACTGAAGCTTTCTTT.